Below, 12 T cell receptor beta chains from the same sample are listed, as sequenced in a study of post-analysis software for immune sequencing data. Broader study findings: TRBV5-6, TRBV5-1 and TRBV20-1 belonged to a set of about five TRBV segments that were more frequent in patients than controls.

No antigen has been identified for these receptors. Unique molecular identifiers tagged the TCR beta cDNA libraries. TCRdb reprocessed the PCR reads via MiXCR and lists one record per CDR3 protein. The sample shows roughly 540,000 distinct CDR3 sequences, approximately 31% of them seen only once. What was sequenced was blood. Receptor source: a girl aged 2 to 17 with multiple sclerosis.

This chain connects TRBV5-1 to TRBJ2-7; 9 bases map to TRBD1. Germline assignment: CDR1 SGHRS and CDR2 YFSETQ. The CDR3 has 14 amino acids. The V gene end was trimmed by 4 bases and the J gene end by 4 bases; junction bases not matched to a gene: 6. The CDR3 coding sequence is TGCGCCAGCAGCAAAGGGACAGGGAGTTACGAGCAGTACTTC. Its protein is CASSKGTGSYEQYF.

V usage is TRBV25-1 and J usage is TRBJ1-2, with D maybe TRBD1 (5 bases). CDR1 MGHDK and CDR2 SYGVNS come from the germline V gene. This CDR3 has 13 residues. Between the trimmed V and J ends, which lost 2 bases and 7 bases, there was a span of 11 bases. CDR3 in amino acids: CASSEGGKSGYTF. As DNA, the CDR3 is TGTGCCAGCAGTGAAGGGGGGAAGAGTGGCTACACCTTC.

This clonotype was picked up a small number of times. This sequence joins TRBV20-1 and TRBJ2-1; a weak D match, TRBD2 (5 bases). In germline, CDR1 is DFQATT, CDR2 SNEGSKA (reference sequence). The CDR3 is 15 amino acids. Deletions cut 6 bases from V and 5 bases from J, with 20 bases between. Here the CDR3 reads CSAPYGGRRNNEQFF. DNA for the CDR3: TGCAGTGCCCCCTACGGAGGCAGGAGGAACAATGAGCAGTTCTTC.

The chain's CDR3 is CASSADDETVPVGLTEAFF. CDR3 bases: TGTGCCAGCAGCGCTGATGATGAAACGGTACCGGTGGGCCTCACTGAAGCTTTCTTT. The chain couples TRBV5-6 to TRBJ1-1; unclear D gene. The CDR3 extends over 19 amino acids. Trimming cost V 4 bases and J 4 bases, with 29 bases left between them. Germline V gives CDR1 SGHDT, CDR2 YYEEEE.

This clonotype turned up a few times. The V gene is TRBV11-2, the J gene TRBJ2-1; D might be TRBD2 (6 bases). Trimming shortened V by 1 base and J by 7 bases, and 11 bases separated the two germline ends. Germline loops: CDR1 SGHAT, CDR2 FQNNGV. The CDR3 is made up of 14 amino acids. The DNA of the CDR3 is TGTGCCAGCAGCTTAGCACTAGCACAGAATGAGCAGTTCTTC. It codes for CASSLALAQNEQFF.

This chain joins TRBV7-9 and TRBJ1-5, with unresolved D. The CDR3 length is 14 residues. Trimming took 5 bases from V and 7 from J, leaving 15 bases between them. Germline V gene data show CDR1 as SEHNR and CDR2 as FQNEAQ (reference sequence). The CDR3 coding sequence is TGTGCCAGCAGCGCGACCGAGGGTGGGCAGCCCCAGCATTTT. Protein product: CASSATEGGQPQHF.

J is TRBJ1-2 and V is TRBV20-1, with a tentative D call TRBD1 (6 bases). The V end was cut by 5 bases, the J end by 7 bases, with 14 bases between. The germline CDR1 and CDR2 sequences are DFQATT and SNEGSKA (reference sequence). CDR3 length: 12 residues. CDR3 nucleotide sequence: TGCAGTGCTCTTACAGGGAATGGTGGCTACACCTTC. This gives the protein CSALTGNGGYTF.

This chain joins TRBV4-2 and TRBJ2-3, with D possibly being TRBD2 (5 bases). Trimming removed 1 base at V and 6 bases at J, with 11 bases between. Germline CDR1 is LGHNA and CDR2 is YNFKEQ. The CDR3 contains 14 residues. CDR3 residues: CASSQALEVDTQYF. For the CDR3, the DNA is TGTGCCAGCAGCCAAGCACTAGAGGTGGATACGCAGTATTTT.

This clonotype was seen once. Here the CDR3 reads CASSFLALGTEAFF. CDR3 bases: TGTGCCAGCAGCTTTTTGGCACTTGGGACTGAAGCTTTCTTT. The J gene is TRBJ1-1, the V gene TRBV7-9; no clear D gene. This CDR3 spans 14 amino acids. Trimming shortened V by 3 bases and J by 5 bases, and 13 bases separated the two germline ends. Germline V CDR1 and CDR2: SEHNR, FQNEAQ (reference sequence).

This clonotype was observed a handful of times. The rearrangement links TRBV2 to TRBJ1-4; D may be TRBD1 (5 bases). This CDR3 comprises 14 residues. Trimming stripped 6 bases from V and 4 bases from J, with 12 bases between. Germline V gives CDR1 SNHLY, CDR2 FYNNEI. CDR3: CASRRDGFNEKLFF. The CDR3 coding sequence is TGTGCCAGCAGACGGGACGGATTTAATGAAAAACTGTTTTTT.

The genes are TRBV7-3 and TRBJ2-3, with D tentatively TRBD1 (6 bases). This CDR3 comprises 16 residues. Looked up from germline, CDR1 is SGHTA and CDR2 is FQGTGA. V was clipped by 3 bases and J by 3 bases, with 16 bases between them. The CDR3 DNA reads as TGTGCCAGCAGCTTGGGGGCTGGACGGCAGACAGATACGCAGTATTTT. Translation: CASSLGAGRQTDTQYF.

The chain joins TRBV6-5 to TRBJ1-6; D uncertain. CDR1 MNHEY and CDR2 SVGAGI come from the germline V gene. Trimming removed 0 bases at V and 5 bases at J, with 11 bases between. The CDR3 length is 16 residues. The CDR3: CASSYSSGVHNSPLHF. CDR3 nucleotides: TGTGCCAGCAGTTACTCGAGTGGGGTCCATAATTCACCCCTCCACTTT.